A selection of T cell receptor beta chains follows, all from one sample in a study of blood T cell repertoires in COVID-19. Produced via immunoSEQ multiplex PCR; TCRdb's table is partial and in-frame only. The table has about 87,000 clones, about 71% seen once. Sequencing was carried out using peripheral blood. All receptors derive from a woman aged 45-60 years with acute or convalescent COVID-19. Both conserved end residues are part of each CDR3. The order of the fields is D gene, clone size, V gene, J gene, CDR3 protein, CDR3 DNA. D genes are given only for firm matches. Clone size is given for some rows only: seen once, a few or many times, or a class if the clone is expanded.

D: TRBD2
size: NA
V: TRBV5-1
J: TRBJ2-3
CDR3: CASSLLERGNTDTQYF
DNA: TGCGCCAGCAGCCTATTGGAGCGGGGGAATACAGATACGCAGTATTTT

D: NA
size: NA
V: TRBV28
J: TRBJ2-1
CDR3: CASSTSVVNEQFF
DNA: TGTGCCAGCAGTACCTCAGTTGTCAATGAGCAGTTCTTC

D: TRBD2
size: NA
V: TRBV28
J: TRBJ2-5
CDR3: CASSSGGARKRETQYF
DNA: TGTGCCAGCAGTTCGGGGGGGGCCAGAAAGCGTGAGACCCAGTACTTC

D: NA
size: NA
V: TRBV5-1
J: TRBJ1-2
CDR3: CASRLSSRDYGYTF
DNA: TGCGCCAGCAGGCTCTCTTCTCGCGACTATGGCTACACCTTC

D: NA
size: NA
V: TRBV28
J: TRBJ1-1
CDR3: CASSLLVEAFF
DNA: TGTGCCAGCAGTTTACTTGTTGAAGCTTTCTTT

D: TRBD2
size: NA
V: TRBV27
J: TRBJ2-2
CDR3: CASSLRGSGELFF
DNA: TGTGCCAGCAGTTTGCGGGGGTCCGGGGAGCTGTTTTTT

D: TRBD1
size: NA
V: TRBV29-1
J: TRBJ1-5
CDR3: CSEGTQGASDQPQHF
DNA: TGCAGCGAAGGAACCCAGGGGGCTAGTGATCAGCCCCAGCATTTT

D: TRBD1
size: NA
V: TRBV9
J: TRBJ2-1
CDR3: CASSARDRLYNEQFF
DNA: TGTGCCAGCAGCGCCCGGGACAGGCTATACAATGAGCAGTTCTTC

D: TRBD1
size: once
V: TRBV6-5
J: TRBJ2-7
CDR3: CASSRTGAPYEQYF
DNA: TGTGCCAGCAGTCGGACAGGGGCGCCCTACGAGCAGTACTTC

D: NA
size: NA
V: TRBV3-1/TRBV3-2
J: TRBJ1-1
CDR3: CASSQVFQGNTEAFF
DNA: TGTGCCAGCAGCCAAGTATTTCAGGGGAACACTGAAGCTTTCTTT

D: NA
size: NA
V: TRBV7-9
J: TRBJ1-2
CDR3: CASSGTLMGGYTF
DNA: TGTGCCAGCAGCGGGACACTTATGGGAGGCTACACCTTC

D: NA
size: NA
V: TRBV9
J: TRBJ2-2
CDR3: CASSVRRENLNTGELFF
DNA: TGTGCCAGCAGCGTGAGGCGAGAGAACCTGAACACCGGGGAGCTGTTTTTT

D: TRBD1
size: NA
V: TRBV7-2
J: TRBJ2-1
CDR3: CASSLAGQGYNEQFF
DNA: TGTGCCAGCAGCTTAGCGGGACAGGGATATAATGAGCAGTTCTTC

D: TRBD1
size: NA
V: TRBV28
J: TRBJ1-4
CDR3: CASSSDRAYGKNEKLFF
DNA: TGTGCCAGCAGTTCCGACAGGGCTTATGGGAAGAATGAAAAACTGTTTTTT

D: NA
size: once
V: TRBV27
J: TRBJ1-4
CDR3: CASSSSLRREKLFF
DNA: TGTGCCAGCAGTAGTAGCCTACGACGAGAAAAACTGTTTTTT

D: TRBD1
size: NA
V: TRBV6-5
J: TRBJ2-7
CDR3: CASSYSKTGAEQYF
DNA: TGTGCCAGCAGTTACTCGAAGACAGGGGCCGAGCAGTACTTC

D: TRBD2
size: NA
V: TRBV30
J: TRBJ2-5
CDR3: CAWLAGSGGGETQYF
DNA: TGTGCCTGGCTTGCGGGGAGCGGGGGGGGAGAGACCCAGTACTTC

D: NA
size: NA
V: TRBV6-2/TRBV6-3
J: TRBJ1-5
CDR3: CASSYGADNQPQHF
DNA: TGTGCCAGCAGTTACGGGGCAGACAATCAGCCCCAGCATTTT

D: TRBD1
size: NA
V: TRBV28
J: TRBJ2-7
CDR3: CASRPDPGQKLYEQYF
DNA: TGTGCCAGCAGGCCCGACCCGGGACAGAAACTCTACGAGCAGTACTTC

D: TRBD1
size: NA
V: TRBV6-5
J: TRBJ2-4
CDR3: CASSPGKGATDIQYF
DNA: TGTGCCAGCAGCCCCGGGAAGGGGGCCACGGACATTCAGTACTTC

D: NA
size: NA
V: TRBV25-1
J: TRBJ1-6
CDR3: CASSGTANNSPLHF
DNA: TGTGCCAGCAGTGGGACAGCCAATAATTCACCCCTCCACTTT

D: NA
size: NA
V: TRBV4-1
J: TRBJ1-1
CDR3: CASSPGDNMNTEAFF
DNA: TGCGCCAGCAGCCCCGGGGACAACATGAACACTGAAGCTTTCTTT

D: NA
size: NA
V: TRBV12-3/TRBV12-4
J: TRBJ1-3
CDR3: CASTVGNTIYF
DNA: TGTGCCAGCACTGTCGGAAACACCATATATTTT

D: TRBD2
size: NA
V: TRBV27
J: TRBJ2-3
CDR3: CASSTGLADTQYF
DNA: TGTGCCAGCAGTACGGGACTAGCGGATACGCAGTATTTT

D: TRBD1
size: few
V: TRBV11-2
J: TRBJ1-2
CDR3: CASSSELGQFYGYTF
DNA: TGTGCCAGCAGCTCTGAGTTGGGACAGTTCTATGGCTACACCTTC

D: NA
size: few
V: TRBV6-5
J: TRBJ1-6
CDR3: CASSLRAVNSPLHF
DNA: TGTGCCAGCAGCCTGAGGGCAGTAAATTCACCCCTCCACTTT

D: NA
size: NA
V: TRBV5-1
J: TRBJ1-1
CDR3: CASSLLGPEVTEAFF
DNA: TGCGCCAGCAGTTTACTAGGTCCGGAGGTCACTGAAGCTTTCTTT

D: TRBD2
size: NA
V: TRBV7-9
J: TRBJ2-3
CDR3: CASSPGLAGGPDTQYF
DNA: TGTGCCAGCAGCCCCGGACTAGCGGGGGGGCCAGATACGCAGTATTTT

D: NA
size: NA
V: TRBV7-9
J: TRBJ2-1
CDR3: CASSAGARSNEQFF
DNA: TGTGCCAGCAGCGCAGGGGCACGGTCCAATGAGCAGTTCTTC

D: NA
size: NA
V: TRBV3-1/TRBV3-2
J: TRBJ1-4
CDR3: CASSQAHGAEKLFF
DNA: TGTGCCAGCAGCCAAGCCCACGGAGCTGAAAAACTGTTTTTT

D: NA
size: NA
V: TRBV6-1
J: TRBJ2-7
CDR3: CASSAGAGVYSYEQYF
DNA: TGTGCCAGCAGTGCCGGGGCAGGGGTCTACTCCTACGAGCAGTACTTC

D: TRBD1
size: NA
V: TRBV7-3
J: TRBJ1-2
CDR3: CASSLDRGDGYTF
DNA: TGTGCCAGCAGCCTGGACAGGGGTGACGGCTACACCTTC

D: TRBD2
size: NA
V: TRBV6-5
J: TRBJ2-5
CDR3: CASNLAGGPQETQYF
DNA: TGTGCCAGCAACCTAGCGGGGGGGCCCCAAGAGACCCAGTACTTC

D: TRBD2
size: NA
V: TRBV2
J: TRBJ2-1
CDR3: CASKSRTSGGAGQFF
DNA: TGTGCCAGCAAATCGCGGACTAGCGGGGGGGCCGGGCAGTTCTTC

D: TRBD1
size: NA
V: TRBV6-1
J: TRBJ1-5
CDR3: CASSDDRGYQPQHF
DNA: TGTGCCAGCAGTGATGACAGGGGGTATCAGCCCCAGCATTTT

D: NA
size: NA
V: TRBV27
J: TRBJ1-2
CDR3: CASSFIGDYGYTF
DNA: TGTGCCAGCAGTTTCATAGGGGACTATGGCTACACCTTC

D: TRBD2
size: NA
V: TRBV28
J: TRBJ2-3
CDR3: CASSSPGGAGDTQYF
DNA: TGTGCCAGCAGTTCCCCGGGGGGGGCCGGAGATACGCAGTATTTT

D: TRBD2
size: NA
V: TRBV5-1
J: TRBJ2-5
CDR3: CASSPGGETQYF
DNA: TGCGCCAGCAGCCCGGGAGGTGAGACCCAGTACTTC

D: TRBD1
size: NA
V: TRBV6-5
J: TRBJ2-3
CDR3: CASSYLGQGTDTQYF
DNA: TGTGCCAGCAGTTACCTGGGACAGGGCACGGATACGCAGTATTTT

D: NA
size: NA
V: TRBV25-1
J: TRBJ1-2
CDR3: CASSESGAESPMGGYTF
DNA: TGTGCCAGCAGTGAAAGTGGGGCAGAGAGCCCCATGGGGGGCTACACCTTC

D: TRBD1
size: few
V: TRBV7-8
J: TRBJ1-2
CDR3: CASSYRDRGDGYTF
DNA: TGTGCCAGCAGTTACCGGGACAGGGGCGATGGCTACACCTTC

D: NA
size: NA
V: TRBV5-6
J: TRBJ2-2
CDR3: CASSLPDGNNAGELFF
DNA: TGTGCCAGCAGCTTACCGGACGGGAACAACGCCGGGGAGCTGTTTTTT

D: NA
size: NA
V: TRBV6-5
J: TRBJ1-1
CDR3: CASSYHGMNTEAFF
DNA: TGTGCCAGCAGTTACCACGGGATGAACACTGAAGCTTTCTTT

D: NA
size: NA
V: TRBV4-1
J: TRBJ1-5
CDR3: CASSLRGYSNQPQHF
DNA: TGCGCCAGCAGCCTTCGAGGCTATAGCAATCAGCCCCAGCATTTT

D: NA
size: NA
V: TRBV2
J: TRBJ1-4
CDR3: CASTGGALGEKLFF
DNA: TGTGCCAGCACGGGGGGGGCTTTGGGTGAAAAACTGTTTTTT

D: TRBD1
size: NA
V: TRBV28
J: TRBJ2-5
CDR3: CASSPYGTGSKETQYF
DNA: TGTGCCAGCAGTCCGTATGGGACAGGGAGTAAAGAGACCCAGTACTTC

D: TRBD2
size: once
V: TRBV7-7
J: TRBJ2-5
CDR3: CASSLERGRAGGETQYF
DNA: TGTGCCAGCAGCTTAGAACGGGGCAGGGCGGGAGGAGAGACCCAGTACTTC

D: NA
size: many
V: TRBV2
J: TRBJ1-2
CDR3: CASSAAQARYTF
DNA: TGTGCCAGCAGTGCAGCACAGGCCCGCTACACCTTC

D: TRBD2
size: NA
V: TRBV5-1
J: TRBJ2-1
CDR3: CASSTSGLAVYNEQFF
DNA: TGCGCCAGCAGCACCTCCGGACTAGCGGTCTACAATGAGCAGTTCTTC

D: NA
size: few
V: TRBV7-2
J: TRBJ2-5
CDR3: CASSLARASAETQYF
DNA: TGTGCCAGCAGCTTAGCGAGAGCTAGCGCCGAGACCCAGTACTTC

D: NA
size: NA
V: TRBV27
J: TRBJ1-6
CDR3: CASTSSYNSPLHF
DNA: TGTGCCAGCACGAGCTCCTATAATTCACCCCTCCACTTT

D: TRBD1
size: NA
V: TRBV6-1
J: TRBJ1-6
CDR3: CASSERQGGNSPLHF
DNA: TGTGCCAGCAGTGAGCGACAGGGAGGTAATTCACCCCTCCACTTT

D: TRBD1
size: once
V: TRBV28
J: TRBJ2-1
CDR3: CASSLYLGDSLRPQQQFF
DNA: TGTGCCAGCAGTTTATACCTTGGGGACAGCCTTCGCCCCCAGCAACAGTTCTTC

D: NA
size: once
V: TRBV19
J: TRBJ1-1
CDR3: CASSIDHALNGAEAFF
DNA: TGTGCCAGTAGTATAGATCATGCCTTGAACGGAGCTGAAGCTTTCTTT

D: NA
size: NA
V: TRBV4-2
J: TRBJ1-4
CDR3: CASSQDRTGTGNEKLFF
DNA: TGTGCCAGCAGCCAAGACCGAACCGGGACTGGAAATGAAAAACTGTTTTTT

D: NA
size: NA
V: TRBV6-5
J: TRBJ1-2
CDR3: CASSYLGSNYGYTF
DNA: TGTGCCAGCAGTTACCTCGGTAGTAACTATGGCTACACCTTC